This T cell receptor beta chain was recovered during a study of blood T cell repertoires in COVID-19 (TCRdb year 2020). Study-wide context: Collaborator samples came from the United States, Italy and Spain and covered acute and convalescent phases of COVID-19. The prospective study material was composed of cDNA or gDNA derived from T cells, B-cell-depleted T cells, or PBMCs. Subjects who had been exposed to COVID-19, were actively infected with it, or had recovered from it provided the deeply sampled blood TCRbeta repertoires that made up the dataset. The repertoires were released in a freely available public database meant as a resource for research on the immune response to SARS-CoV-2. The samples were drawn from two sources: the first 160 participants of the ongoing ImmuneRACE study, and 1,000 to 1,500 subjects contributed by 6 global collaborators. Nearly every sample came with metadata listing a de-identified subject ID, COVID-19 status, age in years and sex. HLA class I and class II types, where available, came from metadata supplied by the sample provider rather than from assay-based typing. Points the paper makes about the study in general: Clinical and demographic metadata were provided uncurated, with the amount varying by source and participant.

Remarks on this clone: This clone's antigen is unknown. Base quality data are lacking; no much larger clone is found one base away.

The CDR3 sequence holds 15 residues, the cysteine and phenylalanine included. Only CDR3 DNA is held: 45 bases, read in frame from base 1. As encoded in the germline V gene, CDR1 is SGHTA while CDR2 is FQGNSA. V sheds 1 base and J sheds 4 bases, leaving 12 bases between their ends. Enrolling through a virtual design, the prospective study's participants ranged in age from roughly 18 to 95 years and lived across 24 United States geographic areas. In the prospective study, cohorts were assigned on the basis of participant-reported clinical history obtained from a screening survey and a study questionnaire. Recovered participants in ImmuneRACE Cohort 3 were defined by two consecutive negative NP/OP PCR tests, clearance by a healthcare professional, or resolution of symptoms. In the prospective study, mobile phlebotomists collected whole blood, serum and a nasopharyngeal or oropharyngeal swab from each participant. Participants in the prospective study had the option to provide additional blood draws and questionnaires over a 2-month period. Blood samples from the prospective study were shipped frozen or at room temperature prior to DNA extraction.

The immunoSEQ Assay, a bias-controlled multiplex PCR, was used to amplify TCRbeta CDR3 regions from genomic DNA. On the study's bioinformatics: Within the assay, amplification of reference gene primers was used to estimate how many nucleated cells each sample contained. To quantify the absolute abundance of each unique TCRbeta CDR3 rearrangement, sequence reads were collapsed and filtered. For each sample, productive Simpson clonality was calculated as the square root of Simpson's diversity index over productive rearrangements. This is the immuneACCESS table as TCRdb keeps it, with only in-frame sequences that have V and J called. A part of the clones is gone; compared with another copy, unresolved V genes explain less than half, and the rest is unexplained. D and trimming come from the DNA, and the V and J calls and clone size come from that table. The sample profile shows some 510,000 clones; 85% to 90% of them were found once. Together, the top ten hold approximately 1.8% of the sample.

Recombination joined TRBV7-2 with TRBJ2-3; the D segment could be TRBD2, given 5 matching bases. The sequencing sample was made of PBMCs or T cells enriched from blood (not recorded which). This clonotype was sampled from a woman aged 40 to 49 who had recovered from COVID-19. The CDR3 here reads CASSLVASGADTQYF. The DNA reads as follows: TGTGCCAGCAGCTTAGTGGCATCCGGGGCAGATACGCAGTATTTT.